This TCR beta chain stems from a study of blood T cell repertoires in COVID-19. Study-wide context: Samples of COVID-19 (acute and convalescent) were obtained from the United States, Italy and Spain.

The junction had 9 bases not matched to a gene; V was cut back by 7 bases and J by 4 bases. The CDR3 is 14 residues long. Germline loops: CDR1 SQVTM, CDR2 ANQGSEA. In the original workflow: Amplification of reference gene primers was used by the study to estimate nucleated cell counts. The repertoire was sequenced with immunoSEQ multiplex PCR; TCRdb's copy has only in-frame clones and lacks some. Clone size and the V and J calls come from that table; the DNA yielded D and trimming. Here the sample spans 250,000 or so clones, roughly 80% being singletons. The chain carries TRBV29-1 and TRBJ1-2; 10 nucleotides align to TRBD1. The origin of this receptor is a man in his 60s with acute or convalescent COVID-19. Sequenced input: peripheral blood. The CDR3 DNA is TGCAGCGCCGGGACAGGGGTCGTCGGCTATGGCTACACCTTC. Its protein is CSAGTGVVGYGYTF.